The 16 T cell receptor beta chains below all came from one sample that was sequenced in a study of T-cell reconstitution after alpha-beta-depleted transplantation in children. Preparation of the TCRbeta library involved a method that used unique molecular identifiers. Each CDR3 protein is one row after TCRdb ran MiXCR on the PCR reads. The profile shows some 340,000 distinct CDR3 sequences, over 9% of them singletons. The starting material was PBMCs from the stem cell graft donor, obtained from the stem cell graft. Receptors originate from a human donor who donated a stem cell graft to a child with acute lymphoblastic leukemia.

The V and J genes are TRBV29-1 and TRBJ1-1; a weak D match, TRBD1 (6 bases). CDR1 SQVTM and CDR2 ANQGSEA come from the germline V gene. The CDR3 loop spans 14 amino acids. V shed 3 bases and J shed 1 base, with 12 bases lying between them. The CDR3 DNA is TGCAGCGTTGATCGGGGGGGCAGGAACACTGAAGCTTTCTTT. This gives the protein CSVDRGGRNTEAFF. Variable domain in full (rest from reference TRBV29-1 and TRBJ1-1): SAVISQKPSRDICQRGTSLTIQCQVDSQVTMMFWYRQQPGQSLTLIATANQGSEATYESGFVIDKFPISRPNLTFSTLTVSNMSPEDSSIYLCSVDRGGRNTEAFFGQGTRLTVV.

V and J are TRBV19 and TRBJ2-1, with D possibly matching TRBD2 (5 bases). This CDR3 contains 14 residues. Per the germline V gene, CDR1 is LNHDA and CDR2 is SQIVND (reference sequence). Trimming removed 4 bases from V and 8 bases from J, with 15 bases in between. The CDR3 loop is CASSSGPAEDEQFF. The CDR3 DNA follows: TGTGCCAGTAGTAGCGGACCCGCGGAGGATGAGCAGTTCTTC.

This chain uses TRBV5-1 with TRBJ1-4, with unresolved D. V was cut by 4 bases and J by 0 bases, with 7 bases left in between. Germline V lookup: CDR1 SGHRS, CDR2 YFSETQ. This CDR3 region has 14 residues. The chain's CDR3 is CASSEPPTNEKLFF. The CDR3 DNA reads as TGCGCCAGCAGCGAACCTCCAACTAATGAAAAACTGTTTTTT.

This clonotype appeared many times. A junction boundary mismatches the germline segment, possibly from a read error. The chain carries TRBV4-1 and TRBJ2-5; D uncertain. The CDR3 has 9 amino acids. Germline-derived CDR1 and CDR2 are MGHRA and YSYEKL. This CDR3 reads CASSQDWSF. CDR3 coding DNA: TGCGCCAGCAGCCAAGACTGGTCCTTC.

This clonotype has only a few counts. The chain is built from TRBV6-2 or TRBV6-3 and TRBJ2-1; the D is unclear. This CDR3 has 15 amino acids. V was cut by 2 bases and J by 4 bases, with 12 bases left in between. Germline V CDR1 and CDR2: MNHEY, SVGEGT. DNA for the CDR3: TGTGCCAGCAGTTACCAACCCCCGGTTTACAATGAGCAGTTCTTC. This gives the protein CASSYQPPVYNEQFF.

This chain links TRBV4-2 with TRBJ2-7; TRBD1 might be the D (5 bases). This CDR3 region has 14 residues. Germline V gene data show CDR1 as LGHNA and CDR2 as YNFKEQ. V was shortened by 1 base and J by 2 bases, with 9 bases between the two germline ends. The CDR3 bases are TGTGCCAGCAGCCAAGCCGAACAGGCCTACGAGCAGTACTTC. It translates to CASSQAEQAYEQYF.

The sample holds a few counts of this clonotype. This sequence joins TRBV4-1 and TRBJ2-6; D unclear. CDR3 length equals 14 residues. Looked up from germline, CDR1 is MGHRA and CDR2 is YSYEKL. V lost 4 bases to trimming and J lost 3 bases, with 7 bases between them. CDR3 amino acids: CASSRKSGANVLTF. In nucleotides, the CDR3 is TGCGCCAGCAGCCGGAAAAGTGGGGCCAACGTCCTGACTTTC.

This clonotype came up many times. V and J are TRBV5-1 and TRBJ2-1; 8 bases agree with TRBD2. Looked up from germline, CDR1 is SGHRS and CDR2 is YFSETQ. J was trimmed by 5 bases and V by 7 bases; bases with no gene match: 20. The CDR3 totals 18 residues. The CDR3: CASRGPRTGGMLNNEQFF. The CDR3 DNA sequence: TGCGCCAGCCGCGGACCGCGTACGGGGGGGATGTTAAACAATGAGCAGTTCTTC.

The rearrangement uses TRBV21-1 and TRBJ2-5; the table gives TRBD1 as D, unverified against the DNA. TRBV21-1 is flagged as a pseudogene. The CDR3 is made up of 17 amino acids. The chain's CDR3 is CASSKGGTGEEEETQYF. The CDR3 region has the DNA TGTGCCAGCAGCAAAGGCGGGACAGGGGAGGAAGAAGAGACCCAGTACTTC.

This clonotype was counted ten times or more. This chain links TRBV9 with TRBJ2-1; tentative D call: TRBD2 (6 bases). Germline V gene lookup returns CDR1 SGDLS and CDR2 YYNGEE. Trimming cost V 4 bases and J 7 bases, with 12 bases left between them. This CDR3 is built from 13 residues. The CDR3 spells CASSLREVNEQFF. In DNA form, the CDR3 reads TGTGCCAGCAGCCTTAGGGAGGTTAATGAGCAGTTCTTC.

This clonotype has a count of ten or more. CDR3 region: CASRYSGRNQETQYF. The CDR3 DNA reads as TGTGCCAGCAGGTACTCGGGACGGAATCAAGAGACCCAGTACTTC. The rearrangement uses TRBV28 and TRBJ2-5; D assignment may be TRBD1 or TRBD2 (5 bases each). This CDR3 has 15 residues. Trimming left V 6 bases short and J 2 bases short, with 16 bases between. Germline V gives CDR1 MDHEN, CDR2 SYDVKM.

This clonotype has at least ten counts. This sequence joins TRBV7-2 and TRBJ2-5; D call uncertain. The V end was cut by 2 bases, the J end by 6 bases, with 13 bases between. This CDR3 is 14 amino acids long. The V gene's germline CDR1 is SGHTA and CDR2 FQGNSA. The chain's CDR3 is CASSLRPGIQTQYF. The CDR3 DNA reads TGTGCCAGCAGCTTAAGGCCCGGCATCCAGACCCAGTACTTC.

This clonotype was counted a few times. The chain uses TRBV7-8 and TRBJ2-3; D unclear. V lost 1 base and J 0 bases, leaving 11 bases between the germline ends. The CDR3 loop spans 16 amino acids. Germline V gene sequence: CDR1 SGHVS, CDR2 FQNEAQ. This chain's CDR3 is CASSLVATRSTDTQYF. CDR3 DNA: TGTGCCAGCAGCTTAGTCGCGACAAGGAGCACAGATACGCAGTATTTT.

This clonotype was observed a few times. The CDR3 sequence is CASSFPRLAGVYNEQFF. The CDR3 DNA is TGTGCCAGCAGTTTCCCTCGGCTAGCGGGAGTTTACAATGAGCAGTTCTTC. The rearrangement links TRBV12-3 or TRBV12-4 to TRBJ2-1; 10 nucleotides line up with TRBD2. V trimming: 3 bases; J trimming: 4 bases; junction bases outside the gene matches: 9. The CDR3 loop spans 17 amino acids.

The chain links TRBV7-8 to TRBJ2-3, with unresolved D. The CDR3 covers 14 residues. Germline V gene lookup returns CDR1 SGHVS and CDR2 FQNEAQ. V lost 0 bases and J 4 bases, leaving 8 bases between the germline ends. The CDR3 DNA reads as TGTGCCAGCAGCTTAGCGATCGAGGCAGATACGCAGTATTTT. Protein sequence: CASSLAIEADTQYF.

This clonotype has at least ten counts. The chain recombines TRBV7-2 with TRBJ2-2; 11 nucleotides agree with TRBD2. Germline CDR1 reads SGHTA; CDR2 reads FQGNSA. The V gene end was trimmed by 3 bases and the J gene end by 1 base; junction bases not matched to a gene: 1. The CDR3 covers 16 residues. The CDR3 nucleotides are TGTGCCAGCAGCTTCACTAGCGGGAGGAACACCGGGGAGCTGTTTTTT. Protein product: CASSFTSGRNTGELFF.